A selection of T cell receptor beta chains follows, all from one sample in a study of T cell repertoires in aging, cancer and after chemotherapy. TCRdb reprocessed the multiplex PCR reads via MiXCR and lists one record per CDR3 protein. Of 5,500 to 7,000 distinct CDR3 sequences listed, roughly 30% are singletons. Sequencing was done on a sample of blood. The receptors stem from a human donor in good health. Each CDR3 is given with its conserved first and last residue. Fields, in order: D gene, V gene, J gene, clone size, CDR3 DNA, CDR3 protein. The D gene is left open where the match is weak. Expanded clones are given a class, and other clones once, few, many or no size at all.

D: TRBD1; V: TRBV7-6; J: TRBJ2-2; size: -; DNA: TGTGCCAGCAGCTCCCACCTGGGACAGGGGACGGGCGGGGAGCTGTTTTTT; CDR3: CASSSHLGQGTGGELFF
D: TRBD1; V: TRBV18; J: TRBJ2-3; size: medium-sized; DNA: TGTGCCAGCTCACCACCGACAGGGGCGGATACGCAGTATTTT; CDR3: CASSPPTGADTQYF
D: TRBD1; V: TRBV6-2/TRBV6-3; J: TRBJ1-1; size: -; DNA: TGTGCCAGCAGCCAAATACAGGGGCCTGAAGCTTTCTTT; CDR3: CASSQIQGPEAFF
D: -; V: TRBV6-1; J: TRBJ1-5; size: medium-sized; DNA: TGTGCCAGCAGATCACAGGGATCCCAGCCCCAGCATTTT; CDR3: CASRSQGSQPQHF
D: -; V: TRBV19; J: TRBJ2-3; size: medium-sized; DNA: TGTGCCAGTAGTATAGCAGACACTCATTTTGCGTATTTT; CDR3: CASSIADTHFAYF
D: -; V: TRBV6-9; J: TRBJ1-3; size: -; DNA: TGTGCCAGCAGTTATCCAGCGGGTTTCATCTCTGGAAACACCATATATTTT; CDR3: CASSYPAGFISGNTIYF
D: -; V: TRBV7-2; J: TRBJ1-2; size: -; DNA: TGTGCCAGCAGCTTTAGGCAGGGAGGTGGTGGCTACACCTTC; CDR3: CASSFRQGGGGYTF
D: TRBD1; V: TRBV7-2; J: TRBJ1-1; size: once; DNA: TGTGCCAGCAGCCCGCAGACAGGGTTGAACACTGAAGCTTTCTTT; CDR3: CASSPQTGLNTEAFF
D: -; V: TRBV12-3/TRBV12-4; J: TRBJ2-5; size: -; DNA: TGTGCCAGCAGTTTACAGGTTGCACAAGAGACCCAGTACTTC; CDR3: CASSLQVAQETQYF
D: -; V: TRBV14; J: TRBJ1-4; size: -; DNA: TGTGCCAGCAGCCAAGACTTAAGGACGGGCGTTAATGAAAAACTGTTTTTT; CDR3: CASSQDLRTGVNEKLFF
D: -; V: TRBV5-5; J: TRBJ1-2; size: -; DNA: TGTGCCAGCAGCTTGCAAGGGTTCGGTAGGGGCTACACCTTC; CDR3: CASSLQGFGRGYTF